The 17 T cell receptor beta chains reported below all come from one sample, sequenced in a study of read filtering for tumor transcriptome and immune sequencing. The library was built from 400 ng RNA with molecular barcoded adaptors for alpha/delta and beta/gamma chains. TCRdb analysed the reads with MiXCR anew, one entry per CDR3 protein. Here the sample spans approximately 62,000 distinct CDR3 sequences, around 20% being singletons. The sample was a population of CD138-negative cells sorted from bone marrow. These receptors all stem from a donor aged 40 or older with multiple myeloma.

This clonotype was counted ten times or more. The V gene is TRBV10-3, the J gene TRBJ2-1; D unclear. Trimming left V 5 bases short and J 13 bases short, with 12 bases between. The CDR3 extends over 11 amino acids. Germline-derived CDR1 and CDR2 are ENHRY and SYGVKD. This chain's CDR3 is CAISTNFLQFF. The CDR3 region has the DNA TGTGCCATCAGTACCAATTTTCTCCAGTTCTTC.

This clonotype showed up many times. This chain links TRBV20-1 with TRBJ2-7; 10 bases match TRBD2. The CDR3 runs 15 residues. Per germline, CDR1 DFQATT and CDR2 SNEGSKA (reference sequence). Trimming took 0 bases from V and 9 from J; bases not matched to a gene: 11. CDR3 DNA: TGCAGTGCTAGAGAAAGGGAGTCTAGCGGGGGTGTGCAGTACTTC. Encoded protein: CSARERESSGGVQYF.

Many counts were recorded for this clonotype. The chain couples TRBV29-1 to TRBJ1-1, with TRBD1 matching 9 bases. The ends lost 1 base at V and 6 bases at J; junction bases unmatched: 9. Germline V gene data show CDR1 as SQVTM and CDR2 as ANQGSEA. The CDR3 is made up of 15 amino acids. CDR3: CSVEGVGTGNPEAFF. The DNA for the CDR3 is TGCAGCGTTGAAGGGGTTGGGACAGGGAATCCTGAAGCTTTCTTT.

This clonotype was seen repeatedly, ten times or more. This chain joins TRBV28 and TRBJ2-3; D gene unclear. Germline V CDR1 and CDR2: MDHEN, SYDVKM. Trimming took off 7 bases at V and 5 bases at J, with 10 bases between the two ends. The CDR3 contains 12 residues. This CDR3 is CASTSRVDTQYF. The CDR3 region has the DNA TGTGCCAGCACTTCTAGGGTAGATACGCAGTATTTT.

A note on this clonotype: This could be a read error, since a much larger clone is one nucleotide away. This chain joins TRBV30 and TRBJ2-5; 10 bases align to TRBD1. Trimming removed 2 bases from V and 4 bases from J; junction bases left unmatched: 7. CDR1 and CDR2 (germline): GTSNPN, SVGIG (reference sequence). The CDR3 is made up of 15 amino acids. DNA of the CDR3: TGTGCCTGGAGTCCCTTGACAGGGGGCCCAGAGACCCAGTACTTC. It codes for CAWSPLTGGPETQYF.

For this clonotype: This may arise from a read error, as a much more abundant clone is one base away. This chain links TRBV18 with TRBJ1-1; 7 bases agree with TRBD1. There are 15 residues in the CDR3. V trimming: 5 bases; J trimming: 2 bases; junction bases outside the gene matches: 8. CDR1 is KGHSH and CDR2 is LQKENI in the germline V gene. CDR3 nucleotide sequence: TGTGCCAGCTCAATCCGGGCAGGGGGAAACACTGAAGCTTTCTTT. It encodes CASSIRAGGNTEAFF.

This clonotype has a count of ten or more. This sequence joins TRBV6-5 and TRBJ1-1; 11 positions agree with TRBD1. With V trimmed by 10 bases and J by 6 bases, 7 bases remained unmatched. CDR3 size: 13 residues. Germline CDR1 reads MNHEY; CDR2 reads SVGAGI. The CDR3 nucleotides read TGTGCCACCTCCAGGGGACAGGGGGCTGAAGCTTTCTTT. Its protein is CATSRGQGAEAFF.

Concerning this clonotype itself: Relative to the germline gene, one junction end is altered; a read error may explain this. This chain's CDR3 is CSAPPLAGFDNERFF. CDR3 DNA: TGCAGCGCCCCCCCCCTAGCGGGATTTGATAATGAGCGGTTCTTC. The chain links TRBV29-1 to TRBJ2-1; 9 nucleotides agree with TRBD2. Germline CDR1 reads SQVTM; CDR2 reads ANQGSEA. The CDR3 length is 15 residues.

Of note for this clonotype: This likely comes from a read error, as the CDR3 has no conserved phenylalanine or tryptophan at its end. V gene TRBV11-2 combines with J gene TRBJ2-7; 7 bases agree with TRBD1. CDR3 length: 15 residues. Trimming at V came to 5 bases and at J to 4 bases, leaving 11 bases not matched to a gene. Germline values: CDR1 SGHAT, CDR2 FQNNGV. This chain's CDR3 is CASSPRGGREYEQYL. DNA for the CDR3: TGTGCCAGCAGCCCCAGAGGGGGCAGGGAGTACGAGCAGTACCTC.

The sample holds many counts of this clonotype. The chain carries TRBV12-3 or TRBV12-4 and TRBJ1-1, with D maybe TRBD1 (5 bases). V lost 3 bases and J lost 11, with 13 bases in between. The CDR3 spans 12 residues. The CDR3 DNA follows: TGTGCCAGCAGTTTGGAAGGGGCGGATGCTTTCTTT. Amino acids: CASSLEGADAFF.

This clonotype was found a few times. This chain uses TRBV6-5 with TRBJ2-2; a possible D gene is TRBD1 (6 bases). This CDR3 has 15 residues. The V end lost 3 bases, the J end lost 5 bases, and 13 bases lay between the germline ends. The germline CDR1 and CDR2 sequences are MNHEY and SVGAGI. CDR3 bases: TGTGCCAGCAGTTATGGTCAGGGGCGGACCGGGGAGCTGTTTTTT. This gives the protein CASSYGQGRTGELFF.

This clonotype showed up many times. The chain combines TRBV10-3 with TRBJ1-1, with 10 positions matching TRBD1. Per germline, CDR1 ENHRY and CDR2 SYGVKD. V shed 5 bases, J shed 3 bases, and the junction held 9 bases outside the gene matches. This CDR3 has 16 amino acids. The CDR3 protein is CAISLGTGVSDTEAFF. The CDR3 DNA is TGTGCCATCAGTCTCGGGACAGGGGTATCCGACACTGAAGCTTTCTTT.

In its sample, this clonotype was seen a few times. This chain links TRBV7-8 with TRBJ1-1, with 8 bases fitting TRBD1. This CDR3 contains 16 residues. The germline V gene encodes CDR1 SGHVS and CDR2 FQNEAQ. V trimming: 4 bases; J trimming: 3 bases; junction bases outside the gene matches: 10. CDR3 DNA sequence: TGTGCCAGCAGCTATTTGCGCGGACAGGGAGACACTGAAGCTTTCTTT. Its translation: CASSYLRGQGDTEAFF.

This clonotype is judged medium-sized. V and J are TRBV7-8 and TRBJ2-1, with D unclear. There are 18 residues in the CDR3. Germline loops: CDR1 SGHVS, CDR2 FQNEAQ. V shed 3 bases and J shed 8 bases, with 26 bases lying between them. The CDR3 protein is CASSLGFSQVHRRDEQFF. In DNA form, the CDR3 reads TGTGCCAGCAGCTTGGGCTTCTCTCAGGTCCACAGACGCGATGAGCAGTTCTTC.

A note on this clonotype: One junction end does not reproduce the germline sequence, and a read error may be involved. CDR3 coding DNA: TGTGCCAGCAGTTTACAGGGTTACGAGCGGTACTTC. Protein sequence: CASSLQGYERYF. J is TRBJ2-7 and V is TRBV6-6, with TRBD1 as a possible D gene (6 bases). This CDR3 comprises 12 residues. Per the germline V gene, CDR1 is MNHNY and CDR2 is SVGAGI (reference sequence).

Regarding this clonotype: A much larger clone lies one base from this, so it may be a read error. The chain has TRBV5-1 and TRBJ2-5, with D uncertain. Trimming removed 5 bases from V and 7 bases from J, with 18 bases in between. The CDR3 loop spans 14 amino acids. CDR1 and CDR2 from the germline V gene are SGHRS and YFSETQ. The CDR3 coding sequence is TGCGCCAGCAGGAAGGAGAGATCGGGTGGGACCCAGTACTTC. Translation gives CASRKERSGGTQYF.

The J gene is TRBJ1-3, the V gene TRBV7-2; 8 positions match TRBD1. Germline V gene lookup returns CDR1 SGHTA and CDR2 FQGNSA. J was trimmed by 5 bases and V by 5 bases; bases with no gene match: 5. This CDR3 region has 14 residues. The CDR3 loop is CASSARDRRNTIYF. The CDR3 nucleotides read TGTGCCAGCAGCGCCCGGGACAGGCGAAACACCATATATTTT.